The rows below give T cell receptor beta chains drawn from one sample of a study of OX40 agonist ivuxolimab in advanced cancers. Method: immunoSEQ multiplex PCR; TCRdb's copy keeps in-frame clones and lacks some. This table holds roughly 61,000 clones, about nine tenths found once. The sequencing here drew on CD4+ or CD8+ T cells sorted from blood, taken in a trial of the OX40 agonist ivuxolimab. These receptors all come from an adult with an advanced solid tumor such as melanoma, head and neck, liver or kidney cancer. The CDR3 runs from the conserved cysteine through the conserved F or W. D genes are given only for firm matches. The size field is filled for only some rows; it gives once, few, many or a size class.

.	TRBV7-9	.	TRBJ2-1	CASSLGGEYNEQFF	TGTGCCAGCAGCTTGGGGGGCGAATACAATGAGCAGTTCTTC
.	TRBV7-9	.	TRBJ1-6	CASSFSHPGSSYNSPLHF	TGTGCCAGCAGCTTCTCCCACCCAGGGAGCTCCTATAATTCACCCCTCCACTTT
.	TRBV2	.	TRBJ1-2	CASSEGGYPGYGYTF	TGTGCCAGCAGTGAAGGCGGGTACCCAGGCTATGGCTACACCTTC
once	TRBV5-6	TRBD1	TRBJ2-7	CASSLTGANEQYF	TGTGCCAGCAGCTTGACAGGGGCCAACGAGCAGTACTTC
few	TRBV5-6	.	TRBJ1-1	CASSYRTANTEAFF	TGTGCCAGCAGCTATCGGACAGCGAACACTGAAGCTTTCTTT
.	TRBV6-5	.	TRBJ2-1	CASSYSEGISYNEQFF	TGTGCCAGCAGTTACTCGGAGGGGATATCCTACAATGAGCAGTTCTTC
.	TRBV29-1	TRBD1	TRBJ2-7	CSVQGGQGPYEQYF	TGCAGCGTTCAGGGGGGACAGGGACCCTACGAGCAGTACTTC
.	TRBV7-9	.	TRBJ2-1	CASSLGWGAYNEQFF	TGTGCCAGCAGCTTAGGGTGGGGGGCTTACAATGAGCAGTTCTTC
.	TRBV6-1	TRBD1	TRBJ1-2	CASSRDSYYGYTF	TGTGCCAGCAGTCGGGACAGTTACTATGGCTACACCTTC
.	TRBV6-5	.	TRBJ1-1	CASSAGRTEAFF	TGTGCCAGCAGTGCCGGGAGAACTGAAGCTTTCTTT
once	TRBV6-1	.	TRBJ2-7	CATYEQYF	TGTGCCACCTACGAGCAGTACTTC
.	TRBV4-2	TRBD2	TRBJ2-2	CASSHRGVDTGELFF	TGTGCCAGCAGCCACCGGGGGGTGGATACCGGGGAGCTGTTTTTT
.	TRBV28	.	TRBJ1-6	CASSLGQFYNSPLHF	TGTGCCAGCAGTTTAGGGCAGTTCTATAATTCACCCCTCCACTTT
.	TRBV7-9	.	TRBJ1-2	CASSLALPNPGYGYTF	TGTGCCAGCAGCTTAGCGCTGCCCAACCCGGGCTATGGCTACACCTTC
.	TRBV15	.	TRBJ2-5	CATSSATVAAETQYF	TGTGCCACCAGCTCGGCGACAGTCGCTGCGGAGACCCAGTACTTC
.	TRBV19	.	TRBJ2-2	CASSGTTWNTGELFF	TGTGCCAGTAGCGGGACAACCTGGAACACCGGGGAGCTGTTTTTT
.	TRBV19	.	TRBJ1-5	CASRQGGLEPQHF	TGTGCCAGTCGGCAGGGTGGTTTGGAGCCCCAGCATTTT
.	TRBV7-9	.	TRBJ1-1	CASSLMGYTEAFF	TGTGCCAGCAGCTTAATGGGGTACACTGAAGCTTTCTTT
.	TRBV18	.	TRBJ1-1	CASSPSPGAEAFF	TGTGCCAGCTCACCTTCACCTGGGGCTGAAGCTTTCTTT
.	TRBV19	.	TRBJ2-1	CASSISKFF	TGTGCCAGTAGTATCAGTAAGTTCTTC
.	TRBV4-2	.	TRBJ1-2	CASSLKANYGYTF	TGTGCCAGCAGCTTGAAGGCTAACTATGGCTACACCTTC
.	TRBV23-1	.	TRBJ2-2	CASSQEGEDTGELFF	TGCGCCAGCAGTCAAGAGGGGGAGGACACCGGGGAGCTGTTTTTT